This is a list of T cell receptor beta chains from one sample in a study of CD8 T cells in ankylosing spondylitis. TCRdb processed the 5' RACE reads anew with MiXCR; each CDR3 protein has one entry. The sample contains more than 650,000 distinct CDR3 sequences, about 10% of which appear only once. Input material: blood, either unsorted or a sorted T cell fraction (not recorded which). The receptors here all came from a male donor with ankylosing spondylitis. Both conserved end residues are part of each CDR3. D genes are given only for firm matches. Clone size appears in some rows only: once, few, many, or a class for an expanded clone.

d_gene: .
abundance: few
v_gene: TRBV5-5
j_gene: TRBJ2-3
CDR3aa: CASSLVGFPDTQYF
CDR3nt: TGTGCCAGCAGCTTGGTTGGGTTCCCAGATACGCAGTATTTT

d_gene: .
abundance: .
v_gene: TRBV25-1
j_gene: TRBJ1-2
CDR3aa: CASSESQWSNYGYTF
CDR3nt: TGTGCCAGCAGTGAATCCCAGTGGTCTAACTATGGCTACACCTTC

d_gene: TRBD1
abundance: .
v_gene: TRBV6-1
j_gene: TRBJ2-2
CDR3aa: CASTPIAGTGTTGELFF
CDR3nt: TGTGCCAGCACCCCAATTGCAGGGACAGGGACCACCGGGGAGCTGTTTTTT

d_gene: TRBD1
abundance: .
v_gene: TRBV29-1
j_gene: TRBJ1-2
CDR3aa: CSAGTGGSGYTF
CDR3nt: TGCAGCGCCGGAACAGGGGGAAGTGGCTACACCTTC

d_gene: .
abundance: many
v_gene: TRBV20-1
j_gene: TRBJ1-2
CDR3aa: CSANYPPEGYTF
CDR3nt: TGCAGTGCTAATTATCCACCTGAGGGCTACACCTTC

d_gene: TRBD1
abundance: many
v_gene: TRBV20-1
j_gene: TRBJ1-5
CDR3aa: CSASQGAEQPQHF
CDR3nt: TGCAGTGCTTCACAGGGGGCGGAACAGCCCCAGCATTTT

d_gene: .
abundance: few
v_gene: TRBV6-2/TRBV6-3
j_gene: TRBJ1-6
CDR3aa: CASMAWVYGSPLHF
CDR3nt: TGTGCCAGCATGGCGTGGGTATACGGTTCACCCCTCCACTTT

d_gene: TRBD1
abundance: .
v_gene: TRBV5-1
j_gene: TRBJ2-1
CDR3aa: CASSYTGGSYNEQFF
CDR3nt: TGCGCCAGCAGTTATACAGGGGGCTCCTACAATGAGCAGTTCTTC

d_gene: .
abundance: .
v_gene: TRBV10-3
j_gene: TRBJ2-6
CDR3aa: CAISYRDSSGANVLTF
CDR3nt: TGTGCCATCAGCTACAGGGATTCCTCTGGGGCCAACGTCCTGACTTTC

d_gene: .
abundance: many
v_gene: TRBV5-1
j_gene: TRBJ2-7
CDR3aa: CASSLDRTYEQYF
CDR3nt: TGCGCCAGCAGCCTCGACAGGACCTACGAGCAGTACTTC

d_gene: .
abundance: many
v_gene: TRBV7-9
j_gene: TRBJ1-6
CDR3aa: CASSLAGSYNSPLHF
CDR3nt: TGTGCCAGCAGCTTAGCAGGATCCTATAATTCACCCCTCCACTTT

d_gene: .
abundance: few
v_gene: TRBV20-1
j_gene: TRBJ1-1
CDR3aa: CSARVGRMNTEAFF
CDR3nt: TGCAGTGCTAGAGTCGGCAGGATGAACACTGAAGCTTTCTTT

d_gene: .
abundance: .
v_gene: TRBV7-2
j_gene: TRBJ1-2
CDR3aa: CASSLAGFSGYTF
CDR3nt: TGTGCCAGCAGCTTAGCAGGGTTCTCTGGCTACACCTTC

d_gene: .
abundance: .
v_gene: TRBV4-3
j_gene: TRBJ1-2
CDR3aa: CASSQVEQIYNYGYTF
CDR3nt: TGCGCCAGCAGCCAAGTAGAGCAGATATACAACTATGGCTACACCTTC

d_gene: TRBD2
abundance: few
v_gene: TRBV12-3/TRBV12-4
j_gene: TRBJ2-1
CDR3aa: CASSPRTSRSSYNEQFF
CDR3nt: TGTGCCAGCAGTCCCCGGACTAGCCGCAGCTCCTACAATGAGCAGTTCTTC

d_gene: .
abundance: .
v_gene: TRBV7-9
j_gene: TRBJ2-3
CDR3aa: CASSSGVSSTDTQYF
CDR3nt: TGTGCCAGCAGCTCAGGGGTCTCTAGCACAGATACGCAGTATTTT

d_gene: TRBD2
abundance: few
v_gene: TRBV4-2
j_gene: TRBJ2-3
CDR3aa: CASSQGLAETSTDTQYF
CDR3nt: TGTGCCAGCAGCCAAGGACTAGCGGAGACTAGCACAGATACGCAGTATTTT

d_gene: .
abundance: .
v_gene: TRBV11-2
j_gene: TRBJ1-1
CDR3aa: CASSFFGILEAFF
CDR3nt: TGTGCCAGCAGCTTCTTCGGGATACTGGAAGCTTTCTTT

d_gene: .
abundance: many
v_gene: TRBV18
j_gene: TRBJ2-1
CDR3aa: CASSPFRDSNEQFF
CDR3nt: TGTGCCAGCTCACCGTTCCGCGACAGCAATGAGCAGTTCTTC

d_gene: .
abundance: few
v_gene: TRBV10-3
j_gene: TRBJ2-1
CDR3aa: CAISDRGGGYEQFF
CDR3nt: TGTGCCATCAGTGATAGAGGAGGAGGCTATGAGCAGTTCTTC

d_gene: .
abundance: .
v_gene: TRBV5-4
j_gene: TRBJ1-2
CDR3aa: CASSLGPMASTYGYTF
CDR3nt: TGTGCCAGCAGCTTGGGGCCGATGGCATCGACCTATGGCTACACCTTC

d_gene: .
abundance: .
v_gene: TRBV28
j_gene: TRBJ1-3
CDR3aa: CASTRRGGVGNTIYF
CDR3nt: TGTGCCAGCACCCGGCGGGGAGGGGTTGGAAACACCATATATTTT

d_gene: .
abundance: few
v_gene: TRBV29-1
j_gene: TRBJ2-5
CDR3aa: CSVHPGQGQETQYF
CDR3nt: TGCAGCGTTCATCCAGGGCAGGGGCAAGAGACCCAGTACTTC

d_gene: .
abundance: few
v_gene: TRBV5-1
j_gene: TRBJ1-4
CDR3aa: CASSLSGPVADGLFF
CDR3nt: TGCGCCAGCAGCTTGAGCGGACCCGTAGCAGATGGACTGTTTTTT

d_gene: TRBD2
abundance: few
v_gene: TRBV6-1
j_gene: TRBJ2-5
CDR3aa: CASSPSGRQETQYF
CDR3nt: TGTGCCAGCAGTCCTAGCGGAAGACAAGAGACCCAGTACTTC

d_gene: .
abundance: .
v_gene: TRBV11-2
j_gene: TRBJ2-1
CDR3aa: CASSLVGDEQFF
CDR3nt: TGTGCCAGCAGCTTAGTTGGGGATGAGCAGTTCTTC

d_gene: .
abundance: few
v_gene: TRBV20-1
j_gene: TRBJ1-5
CDR3aa: CSATRPYAVSNQPQHF
CDR3nt: TGCAGTGCTACCCGACCGTATGCTGTTAGCAATCAGCCCCAGCATTTT

d_gene: .
abundance: .
v_gene: TRBV10-3
j_gene: TRBJ1-6
CDR3aa: CAISAKDSSYNSPLHF
CDR3nt: TGTGCCATCAGTGCCAAGGACAGCTCCTATAATTCACCCCTCCACTTT

d_gene: .
abundance: .
v_gene: TRBV29-1
j_gene: TRBJ2-3
CDR3aa: CSVLTGSDTQYF
CDR3nt: TGCAGCGTTCTGACAGGTTCAGATACGCAGTATTTT

d_gene: TRBD1
abundance: few
v_gene: TRBV7-2
j_gene: TRBJ2-7
CDR3aa: CASSLRGTGYYEQYF
CDR3nt: TGTGCCAGCAGCCTAAGGGGGACAGGGTACTACGAGCAGTACTTC

d_gene: .
abundance: few
v_gene: TRBV20-1
j_gene: TRBJ2-7
CDR3aa: CSVPLRGMQGEQYF
CDR3nt: TGCAGTGTCCCCCTCCGGGGGATGCAGGGCGAGCAGTACTTC

d_gene: .
abundance: few
v_gene: TRBV5-1
j_gene: TRBJ2-4
CDR3aa: CASSGWGRGSRTSKNIQYF
CDR3nt: TGCGCCAGCAGCGGTTGGGGCAGGGGCTCAAGGACGTCCAAAAACATTCAGTACTTC

d_gene: .
abundance: .
v_gene: TRBV4-3
j_gene: TRBJ1-4
CDR3aa: CASSPRGGIFATNEKLFF
CDR3nt: TGCGCCAGCAGCCCCCGCGGAGGGATATTCGCAACTAATGAAAAACTGTTTTTT

d_gene: TRBD2
abundance: few
v_gene: TRBV29-1
j_gene: TRBJ2-1
CDR3aa: CSVGTSGISYNEQFF
CDR3nt: TGCAGCGTTGGGACTAGCGGGATTTCCTACAATGAGCAGTTCTTC

d_gene: .
abundance: few
v_gene: TRBV14
j_gene: TRBJ2-5
CDR3aa: CASSQEPGWETQYF
CDR3nt: TGTGCCAGCAGCCAAGAGCCGGGGTGGGAGACCCAGTACTTC

d_gene: TRBD1
abundance: many
v_gene: TRBV5-6
j_gene: TRBJ1-2
CDR3aa: CASSYLDRSYGYTF
CDR3nt: TGTGCCAGCAGCTACCTGGACAGGTCCTATGGCTACACCTTC

d_gene: TRBD2
abundance: .
v_gene: TRBV11-2
j_gene: TRBJ2-7
CDR3aa: CASSLDRDSGRSDYEQYF
CDR3nt: TGTGCCAGCAGCTTAGATCGGGATAGCGGGAGGTCCGACTACGAGCAGTACTTC

d_gene: .
abundance: few
v_gene: TRBV20-1
j_gene: TRBJ1-4
CDR3aa: CSARVGSGDEKLFF
CDR3nt: TGCAGTGCTAGAGTTGGGTCCGGGGATGAAAAACTGTTTTTT

d_gene: TRBD2
abundance: .
v_gene: TRBV15
j_gene: TRBJ2-3
CDR3aa: CTHLSGSSDTQYF
CDR3nt: TGTACCCACCTAAGCGGGAGTTCAGATACGCAGTATTTT

d_gene: TRBD2
abundance: many
v_gene: TRBV20-1
j_gene: TRBJ2-4
CDR3aa: CSARVSGRNIQYF
CDR3nt: TGCAGTGCTAGAGTCAGCGGGAGGAACATTCAGTACTTC

d_gene: .
abundance: .
v_gene: TRBV20-1
j_gene: TRBJ2-2
CDR3aa: CSARDLWAGELFF
CDR3nt: TGCAGTGCTAGAGACCTATGGGCCGGGGAGCTGTTTTTT

d_gene: .
abundance: few
v_gene: TRBV7-2
j_gene: TRBJ2-7
CDR3aa: CASSLGGRLYYEQYF
CDR3nt: TGTGCCAGCAGCTTGGGGGGGCGACTTTACTACGAGCAGTACTTC

d_gene: TRBD1
abundance: .
v_gene: TRBV5-1
j_gene: TRBJ2-2
CDR3aa: CASSLSPAGGKGELFF
CDR3nt: TGCGCCAGCAGCCTGAGTCCCGCAGGGGGCAAAGGGGAGCTGTTTTTT

d_gene: TRBD1
abundance: .
v_gene: TRBV5-1
j_gene: TRBJ2-3
CDR3aa: CASSSSWTGAQYF
CDR3nt: TGCGCCAGCAGCTCAAGCTGGACAGGGGCGCAGTATTTT

d_gene: TRBD1
abundance: many
v_gene: TRBV20-1
j_gene: TRBJ2-2
CDR3aa: CSVPKGQGRTGELFF
CDR3nt: TGCAGTGTTCCTAAGGGACAGGGGCGCACCGGGGAGCTGTTTTTT

d_gene: .
abundance: few
v_gene: TRBV18
j_gene: TRBJ1-6
CDR3aa: CASSPWDRDIPGSPLHF
CDR3nt: TGTGCCAGCTCACCTTGGGACCGGGACATCCCAGGTTCACCCCTCCACTTT

d_gene: .
abundance: many
v_gene: TRBV6-5
j_gene: TRBJ2-3
CDR3aa: CASRGSGDTQYF
CDR3nt: TGTGCCAGCAGGGGGAGTGGAGATACGCAGTATTTT

d_gene: TRBD2
abundance: many
v_gene: TRBV12-3/TRBV12-4
j_gene: TRBJ2-5
CDR3aa: CASSLNILAGVQETQYF
CDR3nt: TGTGCCAGCAGTTTAAATATACTAGCGGGAGTTCAAGAGACCCAGTACTTC

d_gene: .
abundance: .
v_gene: TRBV20-1
j_gene: TRBJ1-5
CDR3aa: CSATRSNQPQHF
CDR3nt: TGCAGTGCTACCCGTAGCAATCAGCCCCAGCATTTT

d_gene: TRBD2
abundance: few
v_gene: TRBV9
j_gene: TRBJ2-1
CDR3aa: CASSKGTSGPQFF
CDR3nt: TGTGCCAGCAGCAAAGGGACTAGCGGACCTCAGTTCTTC

d_gene: .
abundance: .
v_gene: TRBV20-1
j_gene: TRBJ1-1
CDR3aa: CSARDGRGQSEAFF
CDR3nt: TGCAGTGCTAGAGATGGGCGGGGCCAGTCTGAAGCTTTCTTT

d_gene: .
abundance: many
v_gene: TRBV20-1
j_gene: TRBJ2-2
CDR3aa: CSARVGLPNTGELFF
CDR3nt: TGCAGTGCTAGAGTGGGACTGCCGAACACCGGGGAGCTGTTTTTT